The T cell receptor (beta chain) under discussion was sequenced for a study of blood T cells in healthy people across ages. A sample-barcoded 5' primer and a J-beta primer mix were used in a second PCR of roughly 7 to 11 cycles. TCRdb ran MiXCR on the 5' RACE reads and lists one entry per CDR3 protein. The data show approximately 880,000 distinct CDR3 sequences, with around 49% seen just once and around an eighth held by the top ten. The CDR3 sequence is 16 residues long. Trimming took off 3 bases at V and 6 bases at J, with 18 bases between the two ends. Germline V lookup: CDR1 SEHNR, CDR2 FQNEAQ (reference sequence). On this clonotype itself: The missing conserved phenylalanine or tryptophan at the end of this CDR3 makes a read error likely.

This clonotype originated in a man aged 25 to 40 in good health. V usage is TRBV7-9 and J usage is TRBJ2-1, with TRBD1 as a possible D gene (6 bases). Sequencing was carried out using blood. In DNA, the CDR3 is TGTGCCAGCAGCTTCCTCACAGGGCGAATTCTCAATGAGCAGTTCCTC. It specifies CASSFLTGRILNEQFL.